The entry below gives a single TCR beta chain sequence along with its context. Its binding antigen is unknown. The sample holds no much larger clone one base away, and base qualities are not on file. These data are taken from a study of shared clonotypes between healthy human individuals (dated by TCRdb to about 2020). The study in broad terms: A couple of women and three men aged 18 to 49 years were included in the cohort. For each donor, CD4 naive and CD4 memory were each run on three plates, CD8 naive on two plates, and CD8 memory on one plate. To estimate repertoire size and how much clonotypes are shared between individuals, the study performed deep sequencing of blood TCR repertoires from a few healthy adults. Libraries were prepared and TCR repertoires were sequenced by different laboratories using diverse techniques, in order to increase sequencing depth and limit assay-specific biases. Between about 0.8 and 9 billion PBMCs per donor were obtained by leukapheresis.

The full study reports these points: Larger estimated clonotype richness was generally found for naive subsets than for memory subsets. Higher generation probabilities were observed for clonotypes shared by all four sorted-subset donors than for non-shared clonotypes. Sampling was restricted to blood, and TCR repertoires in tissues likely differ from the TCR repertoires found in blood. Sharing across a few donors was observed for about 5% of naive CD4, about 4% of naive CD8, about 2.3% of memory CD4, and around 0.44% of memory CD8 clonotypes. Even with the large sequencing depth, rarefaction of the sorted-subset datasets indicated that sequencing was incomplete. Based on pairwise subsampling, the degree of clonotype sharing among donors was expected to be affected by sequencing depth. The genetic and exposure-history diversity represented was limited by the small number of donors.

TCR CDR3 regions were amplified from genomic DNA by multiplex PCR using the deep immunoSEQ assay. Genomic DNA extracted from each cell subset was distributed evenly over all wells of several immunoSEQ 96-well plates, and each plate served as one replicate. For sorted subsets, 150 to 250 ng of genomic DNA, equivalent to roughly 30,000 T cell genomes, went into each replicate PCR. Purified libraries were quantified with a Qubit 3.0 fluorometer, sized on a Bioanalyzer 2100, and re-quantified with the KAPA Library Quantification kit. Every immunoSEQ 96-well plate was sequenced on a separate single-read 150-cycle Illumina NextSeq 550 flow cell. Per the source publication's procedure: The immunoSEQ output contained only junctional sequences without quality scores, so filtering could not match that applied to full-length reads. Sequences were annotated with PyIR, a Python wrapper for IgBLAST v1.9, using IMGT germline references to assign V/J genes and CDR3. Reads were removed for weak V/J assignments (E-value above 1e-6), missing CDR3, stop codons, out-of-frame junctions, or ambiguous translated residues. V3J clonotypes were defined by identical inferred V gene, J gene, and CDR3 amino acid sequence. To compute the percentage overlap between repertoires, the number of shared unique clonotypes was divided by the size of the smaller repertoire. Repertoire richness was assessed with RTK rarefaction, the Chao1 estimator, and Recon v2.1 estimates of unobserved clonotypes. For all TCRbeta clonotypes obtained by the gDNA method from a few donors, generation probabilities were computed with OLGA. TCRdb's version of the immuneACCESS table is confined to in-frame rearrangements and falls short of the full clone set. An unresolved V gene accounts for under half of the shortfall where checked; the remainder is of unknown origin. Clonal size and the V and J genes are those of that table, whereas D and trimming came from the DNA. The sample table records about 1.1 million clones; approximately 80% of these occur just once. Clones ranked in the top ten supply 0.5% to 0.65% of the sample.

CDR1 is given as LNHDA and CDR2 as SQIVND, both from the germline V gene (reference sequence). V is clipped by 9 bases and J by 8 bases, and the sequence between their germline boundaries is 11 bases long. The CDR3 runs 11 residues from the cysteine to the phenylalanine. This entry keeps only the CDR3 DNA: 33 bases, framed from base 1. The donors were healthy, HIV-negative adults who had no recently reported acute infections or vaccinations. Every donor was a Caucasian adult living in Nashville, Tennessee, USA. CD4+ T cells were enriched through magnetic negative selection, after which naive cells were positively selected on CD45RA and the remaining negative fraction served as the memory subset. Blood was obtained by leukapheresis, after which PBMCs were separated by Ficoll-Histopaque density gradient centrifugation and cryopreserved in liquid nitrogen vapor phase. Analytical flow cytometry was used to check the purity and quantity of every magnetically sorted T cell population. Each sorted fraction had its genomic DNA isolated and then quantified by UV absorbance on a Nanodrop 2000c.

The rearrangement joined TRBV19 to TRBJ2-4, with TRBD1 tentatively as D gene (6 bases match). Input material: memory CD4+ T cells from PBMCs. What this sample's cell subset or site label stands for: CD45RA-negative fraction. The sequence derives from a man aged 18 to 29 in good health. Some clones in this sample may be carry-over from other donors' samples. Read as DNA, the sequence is TGTGCCAGCCGACAGGCAGACATTCAGTACTTC. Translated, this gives CASRQADIQYF. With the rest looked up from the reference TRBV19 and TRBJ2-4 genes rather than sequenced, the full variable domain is DGGITQSPKYLFRKEGQNVTLSCEQNLNHDAMYWYRQDPGQGLRLIYYSQIVNDFQKGDIAEGYSVSREKKESFPLTVTSAQKNPTAFYLCASRQADIQYFGAGTRLSVL.